These 15 T cell receptor beta chains were all obtained from the same sample, sequenced in a study of T cell repertoires in cytomegalovirus infection. MiXCR, applied by TCRdb to the reads, yields one record per CDR3 protein. The table has roughly 920,000 distinct CDR3 sequences, around 32% seen once. For these receptors, no antigen is known. Sequencing used cultured CD8+ T cells from PBMCs, obtained from culture after CMV antigen stimulation. All receptors derive from a human donor in good health (CMV status not recorded). Some clones in this sample may be carry-over from other donors' samples.

Note on this clonotype: A much larger clonotype is one base distant, so this may be a read error. The chain uses TRBV27 and TRBJ1-6; D gene unclear. The ends were cut back, 6 bases at V and 8 bases at J, with 23 bases in the middle. Germline V gene lookup returns CDR1 MNHEY and CDR2 SMNVEV (reference sequence). The CDR3 covers 17 residues. For the CDR3, the DNA is TGTGCCAGCAGCTGGATCCGGATAGGGATTTTTGATTCACCCCTCCACTTT. Its protein is CASSWIRIGIFDSPLHF.

The chain is built from TRBV24-1 and TRBJ1-1; possible D gene TRBD1, 6 bases. Germline V gene lookup returns CDR1 KGHDR and CDR2 SFDVKD. V lost 8 bases and J lost 8, with 14 bases in between. The CDR3 consists of 12 residues. CDR3 loop: CATNTNTGEAFF. CDR3 nucleotides: TGTGCCACCAACACAAATACAGGGGAAGCTTTCTTT.

The chain has TRBV13 and TRBJ2-5; maybe TRBD2 (7 bases). The V gene lost 4 bases and the J gene lost 4 bases, with 16 bases spanning the gap. Germline V CDR1 and CDR2: PRHDT, FYEKMQ (reference sequence). The CDR3 covers 15 residues. CDR3 DNA: TGTGCCAGCAGCTCCGGGGTGGGGGGGCGAGAGACCCAGTACTTC. This gives the protein CASSSGVGGRETQYF.

The chain carries TRBV2 and TRBJ2-6; unclear D gene. The V gene lost 11 bases and the J gene lost 3 bases, with 20 bases spanning the gap. The CDR3 runs 16 residues. CDR1 is SNHLY, CDR2 FYNNEI, per germline. The CDR3 DNA is TGTGCCGTAATAAGAACCCTTAGTGGTGGGGCCAACGTCCTGACTTTC. Amino acids: CAVIRTLSGGANVLTF.

The chain employs TRBV19 and TRBJ1-1; a possible D gene is TRBD1 (5 bases). Germline loops: CDR1 LNHDA, CDR2 SQIVND (reference sequence). V gave up 2 bases and J gave up 3 bases, with 10 bases separating them. The CDR3 sequence is 14 residues long. CDR3 coding DNA: TGTGCCAGTAGTATATGGCAGGGTCACACTGAAGCTTTCTTT. Translated, it gives CASSIWQGHTEAFF.

The chain links TRBV7-8 to TRBJ2-1, with 14 positions matching TRBD2. CDR3 length: 16 residues. The germline V gene has CDR1 SGHVS and CDR2 FQNEAQ. The V gene end was trimmed by 5 bases and the J gene end by 7 bases; junction bases not matched to a gene: 7. The CDR3 nucleotides read TGTGCCAGCAGCGGCAGACTAGCGGGGGGGGATAATGAGCAGTTCTTC. It yields the protein CASSGRLAGGDNEQFF.

The chain links TRBV4-1 to TRBJ1-6, with a possible D match to TRBD1 (5 bases). Germline values: CDR1 MGHRA, CDR2 YSYEKL. Trimming stripped 4 bases from V and 6 bases from J, with 16 bases between. This CDR3 contains 16 residues. This chain's CDR3 is CASSPITTEVNSPLHF. As DNA, the CDR3 is TGCGCCAGCAGCCCCATCACGACAGAAGTTAATTCACCCCTCCACTTT.

This clonotype was recorded many times. V usage is TRBV7-8 and J usage is TRBJ2-5; 8 positions match TRBD2. The J segment lost 0 bases and the V segment lost 0 bases, leaving 3 bases of the junction unmatched. The CDR3 spans 16 residues. The germline CDR1 and CDR2 sequences are SGHVS and FQNEAQ. The CDR3 DNA follows: TGTGCCAGCAGCTTAGCCTGGCGGGGGGACCAAGAGACCCAGTACTTC. Protein: CASSLAWRGDQETQYF. The whole variable domain, remainder taken from reference TRBV7-8 and TRBJ2-5, is GAGVSQSPRYKVAKRGQDVALRCDPISGHVSLFWYQQALGQGPEFLTYFQNEAQLDKSGLPSDRFFAERPEGSVSTLKIQRTQQEDSAVYLCASSLAWRGDQETQYFGPGTRLLVL.

J is TRBJ2-7 and V is TRBV6-2 or TRBV6-3; D gene ambiguous. The V gene lost 8 bases and the J gene lost 7 bases, with 15 bases spanning the gap. This CDR3 has 12 amino acids. In germline, CDR1 is MNHEY, CDR2 SVGEGT. CDR3 sequence reads: CASQPPSGEQYV. The CDR3, as DNA: TGTGCCAGCCAGCCTCCATCCGGGGAGCAGTACGTC.

This clonotype was observed a handful of times. CDR3 nucleotides: TGTGCCAGCAGTTTGACGAGTAGTCTAAGCGCTGAAGCTTTCTTT. Translating it yields CASSLTSSLSAEAFF. J is TRBJ1-1 and V is TRBV6-5; D uncertain. V lost 4 bases and J 6 bases, leaving 18 bases between the germline ends. The CDR3 totals 15 residues. Germline-derived CDR1 and CDR2 are MNHEY and SVGAGI.

The table lists this clonotype with a few counts. V usage is TRBV20-1 and J usage is TRBJ1-1, with D perhaps matching TRBD1 (6 bases). Looked up from germline, CDR1 is DFQATT and CDR2 is SNEGSKA (reference sequence). V was clipped by 6 bases and J by 6 bases, with 17 bases between them. This CDR3 has 13 amino acids. The CDR3 here is CSARGHSVPEAFF. CDR3 bases: TGCAGTGCCCGGGGACATTCTGTACCTGAAGCTTTCTTT.

The chain employs TRBV7-6 and TRBJ2-5; D possibly corresponds to TRBD2 (5 bases). The V and J ends lost 5 bases and 0 bases respectively, with 13 bases between them. The germline V gene has CDR1 SGHVS and CDR2 FNYEAQ. The length of the CDR3 is 15 residues. CDR3 amino acids: CASSPPLDYQETQYF. CDR3 nucleotide sequence: TGTGCCAGCAGCCCGCCCCTGGACTACCAAGAGACCCAGTACTTC.

This clonotype was detected a few times. The chain links TRBV3-1 to TRBJ2-7; weak D call: TRBD2 (7 bases). Per germline, CDR1 LGHDT and CDR2 YNNKEL (reference sequence). CDR3 length: 15 residues. Between the trimmed V and J ends, which lost 0 bases and 4 bases, there was a span of 13 bases. The CDR3 coding sequence is TGTGCCAGCAGCCAAGAAGGCCGGGGGGCTTACGAGCAGTACTTC. It translates to CASSQEGRGAYEQYF.

As for this clonotype: Compared with germline, one end of the junction differs, possibly owing to a read error. The V call is TRBV27, the J call TRBJ2-3; D tentatively reads TRBD1 or TRBD2 (6 bases each). The CDR3 is 16 amino acids. Germline loops: CDR1 MNHEY, CDR2 SMNVEV (reference sequence). For the CDR3, the DNA is TGTGCCAGCAGTTTTTCTCCGGGGGCCTACACAGATGCGCAGTATTTT. Translating it yields CASSFSPGAYTDAQYF.

CDR3 protein: CSARSTSGVTDTQYF. CDR3 sequence (DNA): TGCAGTGCTAGATCAACTAGCGGAGTCACAGATACGCAGTATTTT. This chain connects TRBV20-1 to TRBJ2-3; 8 positions match TRBD2. Germline loops: CDR1 DFQATT, CDR2 SNEGSKA (reference sequence). J was trimmed by 2 bases and V by 2 bases; bases with no gene match: 6. The CDR3 runs to 15 residues.